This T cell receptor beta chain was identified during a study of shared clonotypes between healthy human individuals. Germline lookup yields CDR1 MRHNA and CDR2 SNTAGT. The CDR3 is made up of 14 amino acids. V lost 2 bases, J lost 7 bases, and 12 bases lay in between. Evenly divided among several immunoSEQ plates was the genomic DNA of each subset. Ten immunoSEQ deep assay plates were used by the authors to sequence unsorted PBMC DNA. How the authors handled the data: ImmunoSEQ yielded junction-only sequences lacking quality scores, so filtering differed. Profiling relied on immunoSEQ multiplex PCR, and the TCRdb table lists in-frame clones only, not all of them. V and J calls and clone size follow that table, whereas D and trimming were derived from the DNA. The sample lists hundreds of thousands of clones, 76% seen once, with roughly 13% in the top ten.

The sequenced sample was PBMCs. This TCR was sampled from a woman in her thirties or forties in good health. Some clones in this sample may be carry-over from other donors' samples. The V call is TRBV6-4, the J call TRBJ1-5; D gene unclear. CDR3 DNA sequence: TGTGCCAGCAGTGACGGACGGCCCCGACAGCCCCAGCATTTT. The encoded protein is CASSDGRPRQPQHF.